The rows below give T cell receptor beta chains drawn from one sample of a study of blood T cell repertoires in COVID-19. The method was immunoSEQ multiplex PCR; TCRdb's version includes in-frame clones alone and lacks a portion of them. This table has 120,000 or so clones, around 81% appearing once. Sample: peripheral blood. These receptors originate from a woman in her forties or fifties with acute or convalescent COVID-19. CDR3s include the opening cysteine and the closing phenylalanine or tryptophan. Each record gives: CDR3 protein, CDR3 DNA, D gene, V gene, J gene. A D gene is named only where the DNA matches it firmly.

CDR3: CASSEWTGSYEQYF
DNA: TGTGCCAGCAGTGAATGGACAGGATCCTACGAGCAGTACTTC
D: TRBD1
V: TRBV2
J: TRBJ2-7

CDR3: CASSRLELSYNEQFF
DNA: TGCGCCAGCAGCCGCCTCGAGCTATCCTACAATGAGCAGTTCTTC
D: NA
V: TRBV4-1
J: TRBJ2-1

CDR3: CASSIYREGGYTF
DNA: TGTGCCAGTAGTATTTACAGGGAAGGCGGCTACACCTTC
D: NA
V: TRBV19
J: TRBJ1-2

CDR3: CASSLISTSGEANTGELFF
DNA: TGTGCCAGCAGCTTAATTTCGACTAGCGGGGAGGCGAACACCGGGGAGCTGTTTTTT
D: TRBD2
V: TRBV7-3
J: TRBJ2-2

CDR3: CATSTRTSGGNTGELFF
DNA: TGTGCCACCTCTACGAGGACTAGCGGGGGGAACACCGGGGAGCTGTTTTTT
D: TRBD2
V: TRBV15
J: TRBJ2-2

CDR3: CASSALSGGKLFF
DNA: TGTGCCAGCAGCGCCTTGTCGGGGGGGAAACTGTTTTTT
D: NA
V: TRBV9
J: TRBJ1-4

CDR3: CSVEARDTSTDTQYF
DNA: TGCAGCGTTGAAGCGAGGGACACCAGCACAGATACGCAGTATTTT
D: NA
V: TRBV29-1
J: TRBJ2-3

CDR3: CASSLAMDRGGNQPQHF
DNA: TGTGCCAGCAGCTTGGCCATGGACAGGGGCGGAAATCAGCCCCAGCATTTT
D: TRBD1
V: TRBV5-5
J: TRBJ1-5

CDR3: CAIAPGEGQPQHF
DNA: TGTGCCATAGCCCCAGGAGAGGGTCAGCCCCAGCATTTT
D: NA
V: TRBV19
J: TRBJ1-5

CDR3: CASSPTGALDYEQYF
DNA: TGTGCCAGCAGTCCAACAGGGGCCCTCGACTACGAGCAGTACTTC
D: TRBD1
V: TRBV27
J: TRBJ2-7

CDR3: CASSPTGGAHGYTF
DNA: TGCGCCAGCAGCCCCACAGGGGGCGCTCATGGCTACACCTTC
D: TRBD1
V: TRBV5-1
J: TRBJ1-2

CDR3: CASSLRSTSGGQETQYF
DNA: TGTGCCAGCAGCTTAAGGTCGACCAGCGGGGGCCAAGAGACCCAGTACTTC
D: TRBD2
V: TRBV11-3
J: TRBJ2-5

CDR3: CASSASSYEQYF
DNA: TGTGCCAGCAGTGCCAGCTCCTACGAGCAGTACTTC
D: NA
V: TRBV27
J: TRBJ2-7

CDR3: CASSLGGTGNEQFF
DNA: TGTGCCAGCAGTTTAGGAGGGACAGGGAATGAGCAGTTCTTC
D: TRBD1
V: TRBV28
J: TRBJ2-1

CDR3: CASSGLGGSNTEAFF
DNA: TGCGCCAGCAGCGGGTTAGGAGGATCGAACACTGAAGCTTTCTTT
D: NA
V: TRBV5-1
J: TRBJ1-1

CDR3: CAWSASYRELYF
DNA: TGTGCCTGGAGTGCTTCCTACAGGGAACTATACTTC
D: NA
V: TRBV30
J: TRBJ2-7

CDR3: CASSYKSGSVGTDTQYF
DNA: TGTGCCAGCAGCTACAAAAGCGGGAGCGTCGGCACAGATACGCAGTATTTT
D: TRBD2
V: TRBV7-2
J: TRBJ2-3

CDR3: CSVEAPGEGYTF
DNA: TGCAGCGTTGAAGCCCCCGGGGAAGGCTACACCTTC
D: NA
V: TRBV29-1
J: TRBJ1-2

CDR3: CARSSGGARGAETQYF
DNA: TGTGCCAGAAGCAGCGGAGGGGCCCGGGGGGCAGAGACCCAGTACTTC
D: NA
V: TRBV5-3
J: TRBJ2-5

CDR3: CASSSNSNTEAFF
DNA: TGCGCCAGCAGCTCCAATTCGAACACTGAAGCTTTCTTT
D: NA
V: TRBV5-1
J: TRBJ1-1

CDR3: CASSLLSGKVDEQFF
DNA: TGTGCCAGCAGTTTATTGAGCGGGAAGGTCGATGAGCAGTTCTTC
D: TRBD2
V: TRBV28
J: TRBJ2-1

CDR3: CASSRDRGHSYGYTF
DNA: TGTGCCAGCTCTCGCGACAGGGGGCACAGCTATGGCTACACCTTC
D: TRBD1
V: TRBV18
J: TRBJ1-2

CDR3: CASSPYRGEVNTEAFF
DNA: TGTGCCAGTAGTCCGTACAGGGGTGAGGTAAACACTGAAGCTTTCTTT
D: TRBD1
V: TRBV19
J: TRBJ1-1

CDR3: CSVEEKPAGFNYGYTF
DNA: TGCAGCGTTGAAGAGAAACCCGCAGGCTTTAACTATGGCTACACCTTC
D: NA
V: TRBV29-1
J: TRBJ1-2